Each of the 5 T cell receptor beta chains below was sequenced from the same sample in a study of T cells in Graves' hyperthyroidism and ophthalmopathy. Regions amplified from RNA transcripts were the TCR beta CDR3 regions. RT-PCR in the first round (using the HTBI primer set) targeted the TCR CDR3. TCRdb processed the multiplex PCR reads anew with MiXCR; each CDR3 protein has one entry. The sample has 490,000 or so distinct CDR3 sequences, 40% to 50% seen once; the top ten hold 35% to 50%. Input material: peripheral blood or thyroid tissue (not recorded which). The receptors shown here come from an adult woman with Graves' disease, either hyperthyroidism or ophthalmopathy (not recorded which).

The chain carries TRBV10-2 and TRBJ1-2, with a tentative D call TRBD1 (5 bases). V was trimmed by 4 bases and J by 4 bases, leaving 19 bases between them. Germline assignment: CDR1 WSHSY and CDR2 SAAADI. This CDR3 has 16 residues. CDR3 in amino acids: CASSAIGTEQAYGYTF. The CDR3 coding sequence is TGCGCCAGCAGTGCAATAGGGACGGAGCAGGCCTATGGCTACACCTTC.

This chain uses TRBV10-3 with TRBJ2-2; TRBD1 agrees at 11 bases. Germline values: CDR1 ENHRY, CDR2 SYGVKD. The CDR3 loop spans 15 amino acids. V dropped 9 bases and J dropped 1; count of bases not matched to a gene: 4. CDR3: CAMGQGDLNTGELFF. The DNA of the CDR3 is TGTGCCATGGGACAGGGGGACTTGAACACCGGGGAGCTGTTTTTT.

The chain combines TRBV7-2 with TRBJ1-2; TRBD1 might be the D (6 bases). The CDR3 sequence is 13 residues long. With 5 bases removed from V and 5 bases from J, the gap between germline ends came to 12 bases. Germline-derived CDR1 and CDR2 are SGHTA and FQGNSA. The CDR3 is CASSLLQGYGYTF. In DNA, the CDR3 is TGTGCCAGCAGCCTGTTACAGGGATATGGCTACACCTTC.

The V call is TRBV2, the J call TRBJ1-6; D uncertain. The CDR3 runs to 14 residues. CDR1 and CDR2 from the germline V gene are SNHLY and FYNNEI. Trimming stripped 4 bases from V and 0 bases from J, with 4 bases between. CDR3 sequence (DNA): TGTGCCAGCAGTGTAGGCTCCTATAATTCACCCCTCCACTTT. It specifies CASSVGSYNSPLHF.

The rearrangement joins TRBV9 to TRBJ1-1; D call uncertain. V gave up 4 bases and J gave up 1 base, with 11 bases separating them. Germline V gene lookup returns CDR1 SGDLS and CDR2 YYNGEE. The CDR3 spans 14 residues. CDR3 DNA: TGTGCCAGCAGCTTCGACATTCAGAACACTGAAGCTTTCTTT. Translated, it gives CASSFDIQNTEAFF.